A selection of T cell receptor beta chains follows, all from one sample in a study of blood T cell repertoires in COVID-19. Assay used: immunoSEQ multiplex PCR; TCRdb lists only in-frame clones, some missing. Of 190,000 or so clones listed, 85% to 90% are singletons. What was sequenced was peripheral blood. These receptors were obtained from a man in his fifties or sixties with acute or convalescent COVID-19. Both conserved end residues are part of each CDR3. Fields, in order: D gene, J gene, V gene, clone size, CDR3 protein, CDR3 DNA. The D gene is left open where the match is weak. Clone size is shown for a subset of rows, as once, few, many or a class of expanded clone.

. | TRBJ1-6 | TRBV19 | . | CASRGAGGHNSPLHF | TGTGCCAGTAGGGGGGCCGGTGGGCATAATTCACCCCTCCACTTT
. | TRBJ1-1 | TRBV6-2/TRBV6-3 | few | CASSYSMTQGWVEAFF | TGTGCCAGCAGTTACTCGATGACGCAGGGATGGGTTGAAGCTTTCTTT
TRBD2 | TRBJ2-3 | TRBV18 | . | CASSPQVPGGISTDTQYF | TGTGCCAGCTCACCACAAGTCCCGGGGGGGATTAGCACAGATACGCAGTATTTT
. | TRBJ1-2 | TRBV6-1 | . | CASSERELGQRNRNLGYTF | TGTGCCAGCAGTGAAAGGGAGTTAGGACAGCGAAATCGAAACCTAGGGTACACCTTC
. | TRBJ1-4 | TRBV3-1/TRBV3-2 | . | CASSLRGGGDEKLFF | TGTGCCAGCAGCCTTCGGGGCGGGGGGGATGAAAAACTGTTTTTT
. | TRBJ2-3 | TRBV12-3/TRBV12-4 | . | CASSVGNHQYF | TGTGCCAGCAGTGTCGGGAATCATCAGTATTTT
. | TRBJ2-1 | TRBV5-4 | . | CASSFPGTSFRDEQFF | TGTGCCAGCAGCTTTCCAGGGACATCTTTTAGGGATGAGCAGTTCTTC
TRBD1 | TRBJ2-6 | TRBV5-8 | . | CASSWDRSAGANVLTF | TGTGCCAGCAGTTGGGACAGGTCGGCTGGGGCCAACGTCCTGACTTTC
. | TRBJ2-1 | TRBV15 | once | CATSRVNSGYNEQFF | TGTGCCACCAGCAGAGTTAATAGCGGCTACAATGAGCAGTTCTTC
. | TRBJ1-5 | TRBV24-1 | . | CATAEGNQPQHF | TGTGCCACAGCAGAGGGCAATCAGCCCCAGCATTTT
TRBD2 | TRBJ2-5 | TRBV6-2/TRBV6-3 | few | CASSWLREEETQYF | TGTGCCAGCAGTTGGTTGCGGGAGGAAGAGACCCAGTACTTC
TRBD1 | TRBJ1-4 | TRBV4-2 | . | CASSQAGTGYEKLFF | TGTGCCAGCAGCCAAGCCGGGACAGGGTATGAAAAACTGTTTTTT
. | TRBJ2-7 | TRBV2 | . | CASSEVYEQYF | TGTGCCAGCAGTGAAGTATACGAGCAGTACTTC
TRBD2 | TRBJ2-1 | TRBV7-2 | . | CASSPSLLAGLSYNEQFF | TGTGCCAGCAGCCCCTCTTTACTAGCGGGCCTCTCCTACAATGAGCAGTTCTTC
. | TRBJ2-7 | TRBV5-1 | once | CASSLGASRISYEQYF | TGCGCCAGCAGCTTGGGGGCTAGCCGGATCTCCTACGAGCAGTACTTC
. | TRBJ1-1 | TRBV15 | . | CATSLGGDGLNTEAFF | TGTGCCACCAGCTTAGGAGGGGACGGCTTGAACACTGAAGCTTTCTTT
TRBD1 | TRBJ1-2 | TRBV7-2 | . | CASSTDRGYGYTF | TGTGCCAGCAGCACCGACAGGGGCTATGGCTACACCTTC
TRBD2 | TRBJ2-1 | TRBV7-9 | . | CASSSQGRAGGAYNEQFF | TGTGCCAGCAGCTCCCAAGGTCGAGCGGGAGGCGCCTACAATGAGCAGTTCTTC
. | TRBJ2-6 | TRBV5-1 | few | CASTSGHSSSGANVLTF | TGCGCCAGCACCTCGGGACACAGTAGCTCTGGGGCCAACGTCCTGACTTTC
. | TRBJ1-2 | TRBV24-1 | once | CATSDSHGSYANYGYTF | TGTGCCACCAGTGATTCACACGGGTCGTACGCTAACTATGGCTACACCTTC
. | TRBJ1-1 | TRBV18 | . | CASSPQTGRHEAFF | TGTGCCAGCTCACCCCAAACTGGTCGTCATGAAGCTTTCTTT
TRBD1 | TRBJ2-2 | TRBV5-7 | . | CASSTTTGGAESGELFF | TGTGCCAGCAGCACCACGACAGGGGGCGCGGAGAGCGGGGAGCTGTTTTTT
. | TRBJ2-5 | TRBV6-5 | . | CASSYLAAQETQYF | TGTGCCAGCAGTTACCTGGCAGCGCAAGAGACCCAGTACTTC
. | TRBJ2-7 | TRBV11-2 | few | CASSLSLISYEQYF | TGTGCCAGCAGCTTGAGCCTGATTTCCTACGAGCAGTACTTC
TRBD2 | TRBJ2-1 | TRBV11-2 | . | CASSPSGRVNEQFF | TGTGCCAGCAGCCCTAGCGGGAGGGTCAATGAGCAGTTCTTC
. | TRBJ2-5 | TRBV27 | . | CASSFLYQETQYF | TGTGCCAGCAGTTTCCTGTACCAAGAGACCCAGTACTTC
TRBD2 | TRBJ2-7 | TRBV7-3 | . | CASSFAGGLSYEQYF | TGTGCCAGCAGCTTCGCGGGAGGCCTCTCCTACGAGCAGTACTTC
TRBD1 | TRBJ1-1 | TRBV28 | . | CASRAGGQAEAFF | TGTGCCAGCAGAGCAGGGGGGCAAGCGGAAGCTTTCTTT
TRBD1 | TRBJ1-6 | TRBV5-1 | . | CASSLGWSTGSSYNSPLHF | TGCGCCAGCAGCTTGGGTTGGTCGACAGGGAGCTCCTATAATTCACCCCTCCACTTT
. | TRBJ2-2 | TRBV28 | once | CASRMTVNTGELFF | TGTGCCAGCAGAATGACAGTGAACACCGGGGAGCTGTTTTTT
. | TRBJ1-2 | TRBV14 | . | CASSQDHRVGYGYTF | TGTGCCAGCAGCCAAGATCACAGGGTGGGCTATGGCTACACCTTC
. | TRBJ1-5 | TRBV10-3 | once | CAISAEENQPQHF | TGTGCCATCAGTGCCGAAGAGAATCAGCCCCAGCATTTT
TRBD2 | TRBJ2-1 | TRBV29-1 | . | CSGGLAGNEQFF | TGCAGCGGGGGACTAGCGGGGAATGAGCAGTTCTTC
TRBD1 | TRBJ2-1 | TRBV2 | . | CASSTRTGNEQFF | TGTGCCAGCAGTACCCGGACAGGGAATGAGCAGTTCTTC
TRBD2 | TRBJ2-1 | TRBV7-2 | . | CASSLNSGRGEQFF | TGTGCCAGCAGCTTAAATAGCGGGAGAGGTGAGCAGTTCTTC
TRBD1 | TRBJ1-5 | TRBV27 | . | CASSFRGQLNQPQHF | TGTGCCAGCAGTTTCCGGGGACAGCTAAATCAGCCCCAGCATTTT
TRBD1 | TRBJ1-2 | TRBV7-3 | . | CASSLDGTDHYGYTF | TGTGCCAGCAGCTTAGACGGGACAGACCATTATGGCTACACCTTC
. | TRBJ1-5 | TRBV30 | . | CAWSIRENQPQHF | TGTGCCTGGAGTATCAGGGAAAATCAGCCCCAGCATTTT
. | TRBJ1-4 | TRBV6-6 | . | CAGRDTANEKLFF | TGTGCCGGCCGAGATACAGCTAATGAAAAACTGTTTTTT
. | TRBJ1-3 | TRBV18 | . | CASSPGQGISGNTIYF | TGTGCCAGCTCACCAGGGCAGGGGATCTCTGGAAACACCATATATTTT
TRBD1 | TRBJ1-5 | TRBV27 | few | CASSDTGTDLSNQPQHF | TGTGCCAGCAGCGATACTGGGACAGACCTTAGCAATCAGCCCCAGCATTTT
TRBD2 | TRBJ2-3 | TRBV4-2 | . | CASSLRLAGSDTQYF | TGTGCCAGCAGCCTCCGATTAGCGGGGTCCGATACGCAGTATTTT